This paragraph reports one T cell receptor beta chain. This sample is part of a study of blood T cell repertoires in COVID-19. Study-level background: PBMCs, B-cell-depleted T cells, or T cells provided the cDNA or gDNA that made up the material.

TCRdb keeps only in-frame clones here, not all; method: immunoSEQ multiplex PCR. Of fewer than 300,000 clones in the sample, around 89% were seen once. Per the germline V gene, CDR1 is MNHNY and CDR2 is SVGAGI (reference sequence). CDR3 size: 15 residues. The junction had 5 bases not matched to a gene; V was cut back by 4 bases and J by 7 bases. This clonotype originated in a woman aged 40 to 55 who had recovered from COVID-19. This chain joins TRBV6-6 and TRBJ2-1; 12 nucleotides match TRBD2. The sequencing input was peripheral blood. The CDR3 region is CASSSSSGRGNEQFF. The CDR3 coding sequence is TGTGCCAGCAGTTCCTCTAGCGGGAGGGGTAATGAGCAGTTCTTC.